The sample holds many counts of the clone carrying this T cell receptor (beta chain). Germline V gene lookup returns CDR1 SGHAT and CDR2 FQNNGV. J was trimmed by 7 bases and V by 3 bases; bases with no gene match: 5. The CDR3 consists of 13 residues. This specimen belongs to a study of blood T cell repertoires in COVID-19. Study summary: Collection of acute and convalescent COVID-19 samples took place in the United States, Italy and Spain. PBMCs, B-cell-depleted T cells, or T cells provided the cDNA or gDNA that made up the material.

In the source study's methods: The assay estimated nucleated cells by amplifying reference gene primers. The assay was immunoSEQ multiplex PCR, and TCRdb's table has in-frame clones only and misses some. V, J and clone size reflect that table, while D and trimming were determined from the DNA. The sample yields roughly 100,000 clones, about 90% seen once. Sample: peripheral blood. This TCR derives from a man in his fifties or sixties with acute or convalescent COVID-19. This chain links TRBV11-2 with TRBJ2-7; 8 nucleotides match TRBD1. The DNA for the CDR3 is TGTGCCAGCAGCTTGGGACAGGCGTGGGAGCAGTACTTC. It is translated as CASSLGQAWEQYF.